A selection of T cell receptor beta chains follows, all from one sample in a study of cytomegalovirus exposure and HLA in healthy donors. Generated by immunoSEQ multiplex PCR, the TCRdb table keeps only in-frame clones and is missing some. The sample has some 110,000 clones; roughly 73% are singletons. The sequenced material came from PBMCs. The source is a man between 35 and 55 years old in good health and CMV-seronegative. Both conserved end residues are part of each CDR3. Each record gives: D gene, V gene, J gene, CDR3 protein. D genes are given only for firm matches.

TRBD2	TRBV4-2	TRBJ2-1	CASSQDLSGDYNEQFF
-	TRBV5-5	TRBJ1-4	CASSLTGTTNEKLFF
-	TRBV2	TRBJ2-7	CASSEAIYEQYF
-	TRBV2	TRBJ2-2	CASSEGSGNTGELFF
TRBD2	TRBV4-1	TRBJ2-7	CASSQDASGWSSYEQYF
TRBD1	TRBV5-1	TRBJ1-2	CASSQDRGSNYGYTF
-	TRBV6-1	TRBJ1-1	CASRDPGTRNTEAFF
-	TRBV5-1	TRBJ1-4	CASSLTTGRNEKLFF
TRBD1	TRBV2	TRBJ2-7	CASRPGTETYEQYF
TRBD1	TRBV2	TRBJ1-5	CASSGDRRDQPQHF
-	TRBV7-2	TRBJ2-3	CASANPGTDTQYF
TRBD1	TRBV18	TRBJ1-4	CASSPRTGFATNEKLFF
-	TRBV11-2	TRBJ1-6	CASSGGRGELPLHF
TRBD2	TRBV7-9	TRBJ2-5	CASSLYASGGLETQYF
-	TRBV5-4	TRBJ1-1	CASSHPDRMNTEAFF
TRBD1	TRBV6-5	TRBJ1-1	CASSLDRGNTEAFF
TRBD1	TRBV6-5	TRBJ1-2	CASRSGQGRGYTF
-	TRBV11-2	TRBJ2-2	CASTRVAGELFF
TRBD2	TRBV6-4	TRBJ2-4	CASIPGLAGGQLAKNIQYF
-	TRBV27	TRBJ1-2	CASSLEGNYGYTF
TRBD1	TRBV19	TRBJ2-7	CASSTRQGPPYEQYF
-	TRBV6-6	TRBJ2-3	CASRVGGDTQYF
TRBD2	TRBV7-9	TRBJ2-2	CASSFSGGFDGELFF
-	TRBV7-9	TRBJ1-4	CASTPGQSNEKLFF
-	TRBV2	TRBJ1-4	CASRVLQEKLFF
TRBD1	TRBV4-1	TRBJ1-1	CASSKPGQGARTEAFF
TRBD2	TRBV5-1	TRBJ2-1	CASRTGTSGGTNNEQFF
-	TRBV21-1	TRBJ1-5	CASGEDGSQPQHF
TRBD1	TRBV2	TRBJ1-1	CASSERVPGQGNTEAFF